The rows below give T cell receptor beta chains drawn from one sample of a study of blood T cell repertoires in COVID-19. Sequenced by immunoSEQ multiplex PCR; TCRdb stores in-frame clones only, minus some. The sample lists around 260,000 clones, roughly 88% occurring once. Sequenced material: peripheral blood. The receptors originated from a human donor with COVID-19, enrolled during active disease. The donor label of this sample is uncertain. The CDR3 runs from the conserved cysteine through the conserved F or W. A D gene is named only where the DNA matches it firmly. The size entry is marked missing in some rows and otherwise reads once, few, many or a size class.

- | TRBD2 | TRBJ2-5 | TRBV5-1 | CASSSREGQETQYF | TGCGCCAGCAGCAGCAGGGAGGGCCAAGAGACCCAGTACTTC
- | TRBD2 | TRBJ2-1 | TRBV5-6 | CASSSTGLLYNEQFF | TGTGCCAGCTCCTCAACGGGACTATTGTACAATGAGCAGTTCTTC
- | - | TRBJ1-1 | TRBV5-8 | CASSWGREAFF | TGTGCCAGCAGCTGGGGGCGTGAAGCTTTCTTT
once | TRBD2 | TRBJ2-1 | TRBV9 | CASSVVAGGPNEQFF | TGTGCCAGCAGCGTAGTAGCGGGAGGTCCCAATGAGCAGTTCTTC
- | - | TRBJ1-1 | TRBV30 | CAWSTTGGTEAFF | TGTGCCTGGAGTACGACCGGAGGCACTGAAGCTTTCTTT
- | - | TRBJ1-3 | TRBV12-3/TRBV12-4 | CASSRDTIYF | TGTGCCAGCAGTCGGGACACCATATATTTT
- | TRBD2 | TRBJ2-2 | TRBV11-3 | CASSQGLANTGELFF | TGTGCCAGCAGCCAAGGACTAGCCAACACCGGGGAGCTGTTTTTT
- | TRBD1 | TRBJ1-5 | TRBV28 | CASSSGQVNQPQHF | TGTGCCAGCAGTTCGGGACAGGTTAATCAGCCCCAGCATTTT
- | - | TRBJ2-1 | TRBV14 | CASSQEHSSAHYNEQFF | TGTGCCAGCAGCCAAGAACATTCTAGCGCACACTACAATGAGCAGTTCTTC
- | - | TRBJ2-2 | TRBV7-3 | CASSWTSNTGELFF | TGTGCCAGCAGCTGGACTTCCAACACCGGGGAGCTGTTTTTT
few | - | TRBJ1-4 | TRBV7-9 | CASSFRGMREKLFF | TGTGCCAGCAGCTTTCGAGGGATGAGAGAAAAACTGTTTTTT
- | - | TRBJ2-3 | TRBV5-1 | CASSLGLRGDTQYF | TGCGCCAGCAGCTTGGGACTGCGCGGAGATACGCAGTATTTT
few | - | TRBJ1-6 | TRBV9 | CASSVHSSNSPLHF | TGTGCCAGCAGCGTACATTCTAGCAATTCACCCCTCCACTTT
few | - | TRBJ1-5 | TRBV5-4 | CASSFGGRLGGQPQHF | TGTGCCAGCAGCTTTGGCGGTAGATTGGGGGGTCAGCCCCAGCATTTT
few | TRBD1 | TRBJ1-6 | TRBV14 | CASSPPRQGAALHF | TGTGCCAGCAGCCCCCCCCGACAGGGGGCGGCCCTCCACTTT
- | TRBD2 | TRBJ2-3 | TRBV29-1 | CSVDLAGAGDTQYF | TGCAGCGTTGACCTAGCGGGAGCAGGGGATACGCAGTATTTT
- | - | TRBJ2-2 | TRBV6-6 | CASSYGGNFNTGELFF | TGTGCCAGCAGTTACGGGGGCAACTTCAACACCGGGGAGCTGTTTTTT
- | - | TRBJ1-2 | TRBV10-3 | CAIGGSDYGYTF | TGTGCCATCGGCGGATCAGACTATGGCTACACCTTC
- | TRBD2 | TRBJ2-1 | TRBV6-5 | CASTQGGLAGPQFF | TGTGCCAGCACCCAAGGTGGACTAGCGGGTCCACAGTTCTTC
- | - | TRBJ2-7 | TRBV20-1 | CSASGTPGSYEQYF | TGCAGTGCTAGTGGGACTCCGGGCTCCTACGAGCAGTACTTC